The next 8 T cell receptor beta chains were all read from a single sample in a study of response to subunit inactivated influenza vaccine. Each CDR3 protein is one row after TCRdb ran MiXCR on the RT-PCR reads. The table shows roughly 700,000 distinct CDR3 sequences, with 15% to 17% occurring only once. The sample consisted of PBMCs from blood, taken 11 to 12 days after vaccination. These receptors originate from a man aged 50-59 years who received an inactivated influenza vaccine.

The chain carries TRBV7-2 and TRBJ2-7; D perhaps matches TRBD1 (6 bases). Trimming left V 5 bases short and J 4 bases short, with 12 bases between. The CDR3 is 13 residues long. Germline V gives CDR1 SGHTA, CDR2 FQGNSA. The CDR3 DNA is TGTGCCAGCAGCCGGGACATCCAGTACGAGCAGTACTTC. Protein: CASSRDIQYEQYF.

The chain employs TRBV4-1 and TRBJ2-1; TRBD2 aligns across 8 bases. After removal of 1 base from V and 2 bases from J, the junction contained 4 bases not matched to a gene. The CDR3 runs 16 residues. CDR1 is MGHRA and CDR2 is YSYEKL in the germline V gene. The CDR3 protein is CASSQVFGGAYNEQFF. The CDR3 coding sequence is TGCGCCAGCAGCCAAGTTTTCGGGGGGGCCTACAATGAGCAGTTCTTC.

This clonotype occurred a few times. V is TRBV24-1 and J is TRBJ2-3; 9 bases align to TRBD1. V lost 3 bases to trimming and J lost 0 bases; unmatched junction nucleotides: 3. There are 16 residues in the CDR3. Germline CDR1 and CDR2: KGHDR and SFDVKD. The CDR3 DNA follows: TGTGCCACCAGTGATCCCGGGACAGGGAGCACAGATACGCAGTATTTT. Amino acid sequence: CATSDPGTGSTDTQYF.

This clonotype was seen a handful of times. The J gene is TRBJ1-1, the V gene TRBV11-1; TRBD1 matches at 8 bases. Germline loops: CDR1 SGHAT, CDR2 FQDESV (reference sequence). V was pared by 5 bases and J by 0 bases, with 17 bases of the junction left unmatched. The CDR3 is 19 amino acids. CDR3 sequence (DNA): TGTGCCAGCAGCCCCGGAGGACAGGGACTAATGCTTATGAACACTGAAGCTTTCTTT. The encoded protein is CASSPGGQGLMLMNTEAFF. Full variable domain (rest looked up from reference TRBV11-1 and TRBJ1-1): EAEVAQSPRYKITEKSQAVAFWCDPISGHATLYWYRQILGQGPELLVQFQDESVVDDSQLPKDRFSAERLKGVDSTLKIQPAELGDSAMYLCASSPGGQGLMLMNTEAFFGQGTRLTVV.

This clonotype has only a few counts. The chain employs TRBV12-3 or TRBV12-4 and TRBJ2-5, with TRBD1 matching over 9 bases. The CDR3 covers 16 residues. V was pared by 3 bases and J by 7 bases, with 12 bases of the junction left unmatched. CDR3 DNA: TGTGCCAGCAGTTTCGGGTACAGGGGGCGAGGTGGGACCCAGTACTTC. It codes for CASSFGYRGRGGTQYF.

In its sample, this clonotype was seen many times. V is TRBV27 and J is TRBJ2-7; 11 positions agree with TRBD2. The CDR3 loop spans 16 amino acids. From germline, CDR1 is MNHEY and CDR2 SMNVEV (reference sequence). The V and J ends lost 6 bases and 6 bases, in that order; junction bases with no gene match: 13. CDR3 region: CASRLIRLAGKGEQYF. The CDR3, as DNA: TGTGCCAGCAGACTTATCAGACTAGCGGGAAAAGGCGAGCAGTACTTC.

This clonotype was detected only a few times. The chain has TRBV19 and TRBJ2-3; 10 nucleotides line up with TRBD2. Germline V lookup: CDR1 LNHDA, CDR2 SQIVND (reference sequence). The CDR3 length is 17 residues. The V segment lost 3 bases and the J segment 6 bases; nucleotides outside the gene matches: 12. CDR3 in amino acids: CASSMARSSGRADTQYF. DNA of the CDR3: TGTGCCAGTAGTATGGCTCGGTCCAGCGGGAGGGCTGATACGCAGTATTTT.

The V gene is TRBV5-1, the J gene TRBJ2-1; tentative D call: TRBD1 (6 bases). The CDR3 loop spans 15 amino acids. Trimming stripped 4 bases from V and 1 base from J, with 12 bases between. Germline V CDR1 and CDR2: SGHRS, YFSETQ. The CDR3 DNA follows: TGCGCCAGCAGCATAACCGGACAGTCCTACAATGAGCAGTTCTTC. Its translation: CASSITGQSYNEQFF.